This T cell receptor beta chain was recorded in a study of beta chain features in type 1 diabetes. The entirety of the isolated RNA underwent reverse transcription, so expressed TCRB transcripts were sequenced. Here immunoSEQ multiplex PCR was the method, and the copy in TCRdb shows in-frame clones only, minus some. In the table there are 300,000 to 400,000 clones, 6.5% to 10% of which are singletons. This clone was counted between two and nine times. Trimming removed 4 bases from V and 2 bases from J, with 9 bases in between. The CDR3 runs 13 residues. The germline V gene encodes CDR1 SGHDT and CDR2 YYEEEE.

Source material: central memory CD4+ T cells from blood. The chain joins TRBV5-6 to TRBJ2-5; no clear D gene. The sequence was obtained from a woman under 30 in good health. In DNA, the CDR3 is TGTGCCAGCAGCCCTATAGCACAAGAGACCCAGTACTTC. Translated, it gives CASSPIAQETQYF.